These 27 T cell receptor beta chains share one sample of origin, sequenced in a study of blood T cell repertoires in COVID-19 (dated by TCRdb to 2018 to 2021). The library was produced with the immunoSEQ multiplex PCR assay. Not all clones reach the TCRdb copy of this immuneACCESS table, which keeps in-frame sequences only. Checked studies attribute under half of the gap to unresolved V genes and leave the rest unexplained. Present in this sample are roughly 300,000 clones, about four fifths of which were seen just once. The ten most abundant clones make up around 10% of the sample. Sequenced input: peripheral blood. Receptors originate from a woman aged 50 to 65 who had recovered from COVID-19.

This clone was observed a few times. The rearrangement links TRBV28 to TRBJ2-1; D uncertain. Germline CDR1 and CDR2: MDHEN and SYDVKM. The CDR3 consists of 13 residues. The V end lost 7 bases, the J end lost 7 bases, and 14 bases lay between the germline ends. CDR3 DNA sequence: TGTGCCAGCACCCCCGAGGTGAGGAATGAGCAGTTCTTC. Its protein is CASTPEVRNEQFF. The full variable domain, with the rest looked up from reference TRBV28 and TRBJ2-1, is DVKVTQSSRYLVKRTGEKVFLECVQDMDHENMFWYRQDPGLGLRLIYFSYDVKMKEKGDIPEGYSVSREKKERFSLILESASTNQTSMYLCASTPEVRNEQFFGPGTRLTVL.

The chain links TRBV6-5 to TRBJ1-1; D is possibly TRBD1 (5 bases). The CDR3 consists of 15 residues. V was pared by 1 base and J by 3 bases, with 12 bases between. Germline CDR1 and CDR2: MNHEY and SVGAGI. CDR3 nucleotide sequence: TGTGCCAGCAGTTACTTCGGGGCGGGGGACACTGAAGCTTTCTTT. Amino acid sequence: CASSYFGAGDTEAFF.

CDR3 amino acids: CASSLPSGGAADTQYF. CDR3 nucleotides: TGCGCCAGCAGCTTGCCTAGCGGGGGGGCCGCAGATACGCAGTATTTT. This chain uses TRBV5-1 with TRBJ2-3, with TRBD2 identical over 12 bases. Germline V gives CDR1 SGHRS, CDR2 YFSETQ. The CDR3 length is 16 residues. The V and J ends lost 1 base and 4 bases, in that order; junction bases with no gene match: 4.

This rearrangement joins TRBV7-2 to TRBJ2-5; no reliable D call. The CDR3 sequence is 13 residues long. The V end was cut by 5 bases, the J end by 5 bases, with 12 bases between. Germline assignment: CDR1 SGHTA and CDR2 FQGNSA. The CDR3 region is CASSPTPRETQYF. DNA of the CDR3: TGTGCCAGCAGCCCAACTCCGCGGGAGACCCAGTACTTC. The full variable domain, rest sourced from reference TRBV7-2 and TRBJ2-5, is GAGVSQSPSNKVTEKGKDVELRCDPISGHTALYWYRQSLGQGLEFLIYFQGNSAPDKSGLPSDRFSAERTGGSVSTLTIQRTQQEDSAVYLCASSPTPRETQYFGPGTRLLVL.

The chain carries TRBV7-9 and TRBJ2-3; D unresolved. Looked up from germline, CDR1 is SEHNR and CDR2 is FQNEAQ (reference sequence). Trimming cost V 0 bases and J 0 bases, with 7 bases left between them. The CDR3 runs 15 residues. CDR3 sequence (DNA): TGTGCCAGCAGCTTAGCCCTACCTAGCACAGATACGCAGTATTTT. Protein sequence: CASSLALPSTDTQYF.

This CDR3 reads CSVRDIFYGYTF. CDR3 nucleotides: TGCAGCGTCCGGGACATTTTCTATGGCTACACCTTC. The chain uses TRBV29-1 and TRBJ1-2; D may be TRBD1 (6 bases). The V end lost 6 bases, the J end lost 4 bases, and 12 bases lay between the germline ends. Germline V gene data show CDR1 as SQVTM and CDR2 as ANQGSEA. The CDR3 is 12 amino acids.

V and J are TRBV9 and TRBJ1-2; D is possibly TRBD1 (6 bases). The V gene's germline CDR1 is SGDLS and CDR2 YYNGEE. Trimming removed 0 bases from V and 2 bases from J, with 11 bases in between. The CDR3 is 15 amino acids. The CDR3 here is CASSVGAQGNYGYTF. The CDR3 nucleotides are TGTGCCAGCAGCGTAGGGGCCCAGGGGAACTATGGCTACACCTTC. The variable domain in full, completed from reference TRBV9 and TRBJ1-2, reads DSGVTQTPKHLITATGQRVTLRCSPRSGDLSVYWYQQSLDQGLQFLIQYYNGEERAKGNILERFSAQQFPDLHSELNLSSLELGDSALYFCASSVGAQGNYGYTFGSGTRLTVV.

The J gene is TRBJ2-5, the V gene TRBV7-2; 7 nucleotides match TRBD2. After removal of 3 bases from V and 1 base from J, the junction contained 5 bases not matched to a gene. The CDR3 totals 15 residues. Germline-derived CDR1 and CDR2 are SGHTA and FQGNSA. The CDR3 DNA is TGTGCCAGCAGCTTTCAGGCTAGCGGCCAAGAGACCCAGTACTTC. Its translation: CASSFQASGQETQYF.

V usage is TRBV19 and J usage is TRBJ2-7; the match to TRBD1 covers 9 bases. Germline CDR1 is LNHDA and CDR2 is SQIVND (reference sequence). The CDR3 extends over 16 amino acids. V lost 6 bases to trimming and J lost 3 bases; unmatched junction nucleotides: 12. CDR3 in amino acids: CASSRGTGTSLYEQYF. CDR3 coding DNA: TGTGCCAGTAGCCGCGGGACAGGGACATCTCTCTACGAGCAGTACTTC.

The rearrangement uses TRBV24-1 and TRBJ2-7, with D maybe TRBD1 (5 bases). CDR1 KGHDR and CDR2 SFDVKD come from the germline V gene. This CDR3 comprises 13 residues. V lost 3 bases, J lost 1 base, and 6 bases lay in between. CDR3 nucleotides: TGTGCCACCAGTGATGGGGCTTCCTACGAGCAGTACTTC. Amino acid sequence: CATSDGASYEQYF.

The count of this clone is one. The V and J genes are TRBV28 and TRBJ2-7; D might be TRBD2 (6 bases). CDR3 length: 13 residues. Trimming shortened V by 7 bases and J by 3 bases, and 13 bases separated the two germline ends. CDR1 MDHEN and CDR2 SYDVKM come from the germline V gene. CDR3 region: CASNYPGDYEQYF. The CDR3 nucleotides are TGTGCCAGCAATTACCCGGGGGACTACGAGCAGTACTTC.

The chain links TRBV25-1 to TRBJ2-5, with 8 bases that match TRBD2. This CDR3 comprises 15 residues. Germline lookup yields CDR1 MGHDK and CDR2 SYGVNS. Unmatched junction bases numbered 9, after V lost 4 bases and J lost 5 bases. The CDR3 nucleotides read TGTGCCAGCAGTGGGGGACTAGGACGAATGGAGACCCAGTACTTC. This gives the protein CASSGGLGRMETQYF.

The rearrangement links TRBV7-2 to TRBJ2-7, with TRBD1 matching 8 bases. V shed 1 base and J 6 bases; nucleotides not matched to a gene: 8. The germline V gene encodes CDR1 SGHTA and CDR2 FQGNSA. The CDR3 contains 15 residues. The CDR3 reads CASSLGSGQGAEQYF. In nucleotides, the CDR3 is TGTGCCAGCAGCTTAGGCTCCGGACAGGGCGCCGAGCAGTACTTC.

Here the CDR3 reads CASSLAAELRPQHF. As DNA, the CDR3 is TGTGCCAGCAGCTTAGCGGCGGAACTCCGGCCCCAGCATTTT. The chain has TRBV11-3 and TRBJ1-5; D gene unclear. The CDR3 covers 14 residues. Germline V gives CDR1 SGHNT, CDR2 YENEEA. Trimming removed 1 base from V and 9 bases from J, with 13 bases in between.

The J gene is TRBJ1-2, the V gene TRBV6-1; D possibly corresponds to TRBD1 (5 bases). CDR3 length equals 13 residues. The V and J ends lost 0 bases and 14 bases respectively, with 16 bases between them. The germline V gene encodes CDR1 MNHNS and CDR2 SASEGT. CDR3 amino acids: CASSEAIPAGPTF. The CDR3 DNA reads TGTGCCAGCAGTGAAGCGATCCCGGCGGGGCCTACCTTC.

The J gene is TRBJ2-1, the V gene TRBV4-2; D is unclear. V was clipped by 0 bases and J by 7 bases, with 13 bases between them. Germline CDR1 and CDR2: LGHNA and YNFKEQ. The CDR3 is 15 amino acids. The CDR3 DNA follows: TGTGCCAGCAGCCAAGAGCCACTTTCAATTAATGAGCAGTTCTTC. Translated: CASSQEPLSINEQFF.

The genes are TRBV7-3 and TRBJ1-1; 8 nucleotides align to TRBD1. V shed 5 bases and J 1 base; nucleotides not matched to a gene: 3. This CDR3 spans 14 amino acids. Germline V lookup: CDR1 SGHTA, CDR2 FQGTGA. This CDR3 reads CASSQGQGNTEAFF. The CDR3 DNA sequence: TGTGCCAGCAGCCAAGGACAGGGGAACACTGAAGCTTTCTTT.

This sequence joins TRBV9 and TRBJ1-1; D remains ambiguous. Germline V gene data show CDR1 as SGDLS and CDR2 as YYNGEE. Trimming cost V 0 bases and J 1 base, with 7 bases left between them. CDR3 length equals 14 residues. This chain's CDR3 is CASSVGQANTEAFF. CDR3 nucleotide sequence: TGTGCCAGCAGCGTAGGCCAGGCGAACACTGAAGCTTTCTTT. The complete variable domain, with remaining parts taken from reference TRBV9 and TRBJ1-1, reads DSGVTQTPKHLITATGQRVTLRCSPRSGDLSVYWYQQSLDQGLQFLIQYYNGEERAKGNILERFSAQQFPDLHSELNLSSLELGDSALYFCASSVGQANTEAFFGQGTRLTVV.

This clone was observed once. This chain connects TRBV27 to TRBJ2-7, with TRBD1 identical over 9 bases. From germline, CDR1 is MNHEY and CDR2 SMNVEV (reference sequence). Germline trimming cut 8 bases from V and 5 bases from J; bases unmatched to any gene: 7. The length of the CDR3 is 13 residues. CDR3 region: CASQKQGADEQYF. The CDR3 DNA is TGTGCCAGCCAGAAACAGGGGGCGGACGAGCAGTACTTC.

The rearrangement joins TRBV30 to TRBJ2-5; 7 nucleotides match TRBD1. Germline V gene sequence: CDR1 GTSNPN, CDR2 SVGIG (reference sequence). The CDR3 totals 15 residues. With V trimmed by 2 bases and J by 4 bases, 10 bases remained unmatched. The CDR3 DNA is TGTGCCTGGAGTTTAGGACAGGCAAGGGTAGAGACCCAGTACTTC. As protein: CAWSLGQARVETQYF. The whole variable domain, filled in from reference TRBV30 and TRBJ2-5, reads SQTIHQWPATLVQPVGSPLSLECTVEGTSNPNLYWYRQAAGRGLQLLFYSVGIGQISSEVPQNLSASRPQDRQFILSSKKLLLSDSGFYLCAWSLGQARVETQYFGPGTRLLVL.

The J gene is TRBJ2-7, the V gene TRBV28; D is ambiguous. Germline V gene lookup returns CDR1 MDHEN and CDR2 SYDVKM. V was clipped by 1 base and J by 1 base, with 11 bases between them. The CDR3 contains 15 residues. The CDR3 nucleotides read TGTGCCAGCAGTTTATTTGCCTATGATTCCTACGAGCAGTACTTC. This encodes CASSLFAYDSYEQYF.

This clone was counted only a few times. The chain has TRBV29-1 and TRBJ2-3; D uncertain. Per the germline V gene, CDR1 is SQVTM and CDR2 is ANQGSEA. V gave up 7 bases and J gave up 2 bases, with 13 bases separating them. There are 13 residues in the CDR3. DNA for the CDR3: TGCAGCGACCGAGGCGTTTACACAGATACGCAGTATTTT. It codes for CSDRGVYTDTQYF.

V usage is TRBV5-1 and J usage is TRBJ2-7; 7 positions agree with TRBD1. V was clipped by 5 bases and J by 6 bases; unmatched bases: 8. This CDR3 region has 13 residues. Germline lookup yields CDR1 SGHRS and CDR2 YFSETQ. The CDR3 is CASRGDREGEQYF. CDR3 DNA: TGCGCCAGCAGAGGTGACAGGGAAGGCGAGCAGTACTTC.

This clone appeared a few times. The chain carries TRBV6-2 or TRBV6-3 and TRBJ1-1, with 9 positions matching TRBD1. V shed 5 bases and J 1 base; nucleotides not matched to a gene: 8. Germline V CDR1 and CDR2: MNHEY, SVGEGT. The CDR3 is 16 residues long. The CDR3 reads CASSPPWTGANTEAFF. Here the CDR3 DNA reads TGTGCCAGCAGTCCCCCCTGGACAGGGGCGAACACTGAAGCTTTCTTT.

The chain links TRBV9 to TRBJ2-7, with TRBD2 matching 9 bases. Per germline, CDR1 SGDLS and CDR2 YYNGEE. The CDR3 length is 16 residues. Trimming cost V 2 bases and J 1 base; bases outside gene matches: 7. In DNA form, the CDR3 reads TGTGCCAGCAGCGTTTCCGGGACTAGCAGTTCCTACGAGCAGTACTTC. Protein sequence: CASSVSGTSSSYEQYF.

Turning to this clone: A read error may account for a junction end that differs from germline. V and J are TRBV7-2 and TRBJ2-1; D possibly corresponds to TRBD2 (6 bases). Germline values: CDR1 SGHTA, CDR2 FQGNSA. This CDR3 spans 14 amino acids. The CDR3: CASNLGRGYSEQFF. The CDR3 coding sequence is TGTGCCAGCAACCTGGGGCGGGGATACAGTGAGCAGTTCTTC. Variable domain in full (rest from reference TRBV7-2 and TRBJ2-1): GAGVSQSPSNKVTEKGKDVELRCDPISGHTALYWYRQSLGQGLEFLIYFQGNSAPDKSGLPSDRFSAERTGGSVSTLTIQRTQQEDSAVYLCASNLGRGYSEQFFGPGTRLTVL.

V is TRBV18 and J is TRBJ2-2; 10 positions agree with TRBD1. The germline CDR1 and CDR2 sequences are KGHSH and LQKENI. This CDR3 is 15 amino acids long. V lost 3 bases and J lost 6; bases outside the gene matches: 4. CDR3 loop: CASSPRQGAPGELFF. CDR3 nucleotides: TGTGCCAGCTCACCGCGACAGGGGGCGCCCGGGGAGCTGTTTTTT.